Each of the 18 T cell receptor beta chains below was sequenced from the same sample in a study of blood T cell repertoires in COVID-19. The data were produced by immunoSEQ multiplex PCR, yet TCRdb's version contains in-frame clones alone and is incomplete. Of approximately 120,000 clones detected, approximately 80% appear once; the ten largest clones hold 12%. Sequenced input: peripheral blood. These receptors were taken from a man aged 60-69 years with acute or convalescent COVID-19.

J is TRBJ2-4 and V is TRBV7-8; D may be TRBD2 (5 bases). V lost 4 bases and J 1 base, leaving 14 bases between the germline ends. Germline V gene data show CDR1 as SGHVS and CDR2 as FQNEAQ. The CDR3 loop spans 16 amino acids. CDR3 sequence (DNA): TGTGCCAGCAGCTCCGCCTCCTCGGGGGCCAAAAACATTCAGTACTTC. It is translated as CASSSASSGAKNIQYF.

This clone was observed once. The chain joins TRBV5-5 to TRBJ2-7; 8 nucleotides align to TRBD2. The V and J ends lost 4 bases and 3 bases, in that order; junction bases with no gene match: 9. The CDR3 contains 15 residues. The V gene's germline CDR1 is SGHKS and CDR2 YYEKEE (reference sequence). DNA of the CDR3: TGTGCCAGCAGCCGCGGGGGGAGGGCCCTCTACGAGCAGTACTTC. The encoded protein is CASSRGGRALYEQYF.

The chain uses TRBV5-6 and TRBJ1-6, with 9 bases identical to TRBD1. The CDR3 sequence is 15 residues long. V lost 1 base, J lost 5 bases, and 1 base stayed unmatched. CDR1 and CDR2 (germline): SGHDT, YYEEEE. The chain's CDR3 is CASSLRDRDNSPLHF. Written as DNA, the CDR3 is TGTGCCAGCAGCTTGAGGGACAGGGATAATTCACCCCTCCACTTT.

The chain recombines TRBV7-9 with TRBJ2-7; 7 nucleotides match TRBD1. The CDR3 totals 15 residues. The trim removed 5 bases at V and 0 bases at J, leaving 7 bases unmatched. Germline assignment: CDR1 SEHNR and CDR2 FQNEAQ (reference sequence). The CDR3 protein is CASSRDSLGSYEQYF. The CDR3 coding sequence is TGTGCCAGCAGCAGGGACAGCCTGGGCTCCTACGAGCAGTACTTC.

The V call is TRBV28, the J call TRBJ2-7; 8 bases agree with TRBD2. The V gene's germline CDR1 is MDHEN and CDR2 SYDVKM. The CDR3 has 15 residues. After removal of 6 bases from V and 5 bases from J, the junction contained 12 bases not matched to a gene. Here the CDR3 DNA reads TGTGCCAGCAGACGAGAGACTAGCGTTCCTAACGAGCAGTACTTC. It is translated as CASRRETSVPNEQYF.

The V and J genes are TRBV7-9 and TRBJ2-2, with D tentatively TRBD2 (6 bases). Germline values: CDR1 SEHNR, CDR2 FQNEAQ (reference sequence). The CDR3 sequence is 15 residues long. Trimming left V 7 bases short and J 1 base short, with 13 bases between. CDR3 residues: CASTAPGVNTGELFF. CDR3 nucleotides: TGTGCCAGCACCGCCCCGGGAGTGAACACCGGGGAGCTGTTTTTT.

The rearrangement joins TRBV18 to TRBJ1-4; D not resolved. Deletions cut 2 bases from V and 8 bases from J, with 9 bases between. CDR1 and CDR2 (germline): KGHSH, LQKENI. The length of the CDR3 is 13 residues. The CDR3 loop is CASSPISGEKLFF. CDR3 DNA: TGTGCCAGCTCACCAATTTCGGGGGAAAAACTGTTTTTT.

This chain uses TRBV28 with TRBJ1-1; no firm D call. CDR3 length: 14 amino acids. Per the germline V gene, CDR1 is MDHEN and CDR2 is SYDVKM. V was clipped by 5 bases and J by 1 base, with 11 bases between them. CDR3 loop: CASSLQTRNTEAFF. The CDR3 DNA reads TGTGCCAGCAGTCTACAGACACGGAACACTGAAGCTTTCTTT.

V gene TRBV4-1 combines with J gene TRBJ1-6; the match to TRBD1 covers 7 bases. After removal of 1 base from V and 7 bases from J, the junction contained 10 bases not matched to a gene. The CDR3 length is 17 residues. The V gene's germline CDR1 is MGHRA and CDR2 YSYEKL. The CDR3 is CASSQATDRDMNSPLHF. The CDR3, as DNA: TGCGCCAGCAGCCAAGCGACCGACAGGGACATGAATTCACCCCTCCACTTT.

The rearrangement links TRBV6-1 to TRBJ2-2; D may be TRBD2 (7 bases). The V end was cut by 0 bases, the J end by 6 bases, with 20 bases between. The CDR3 runs to 18 residues. Germline values: CDR1 MNHNS, CDR2 SASEGT. CDR3 nucleotide sequence: TGTGCCAGCAGTGAAGCGGGACTTTGGGGGGGCAAGGCCGGGGAGCTGTTTTTT. This sequence encodes CASSEAGLWGGKAGELFF.

This chain joins TRBV7-3 and TRBJ2-5; D is perhaps TRBD2 (5 bases). The germline V and J ends were trimmed by 1 base and 3 bases, with 6 bases remaining between them. The CDR3 has 13 amino acids. Per the germline V gene, CDR1 is SGHTA and CDR2 is FQGTGA. The CDR3 DNA follows: TGTGCCAGCAGCTTAAGGCGGGAAGAGACCCAGTACTTC. As protein: CASSLRREETQYF.

The V and J genes are TRBV4-1 and TRBJ2-1, with 11 nucleotides matching TRBD2. V trimming: 1 base; J trimming: 12 bases; junction bases outside the gene matches: 8. The CDR3 extends over 15 amino acids. Per the germline V gene, CDR1 is MGHRA and CDR2 is YSYEKL. CDR3 residues: CASSQGTSGSRAQFF. The CDR3 DNA reads TGCGCCAGCAGCCAAGGTACTAGCGGGAGTAGGGCGCAGTTCTTC.

The rearrangement uses TRBV4-2 and TRBJ1-5; TRBD1 aligns across 8 bases. CDR1 is LGHNA and CDR2 is YNFKEQ in the germline V gene. The CDR3 is made up of 16 amino acids. V was clipped by 1 base and J by 2 bases; unmatched bases: 4. CDR3 loop: CASSQVTGDGNQPQHF. As DNA, the CDR3 is TGTGCCAGCAGCCAAGTGACAGGGGATGGCAATCAGCCCCAGCATTTT.

The rearrangement links TRBV30 to TRBJ2-3, with TRBD2 identical over 12 bases. The length of the CDR3 is 15 residues. Germline loops: CDR1 GTSNPN, CDR2 SVGIG (reference sequence). Trimming cost V 1 base and J 3 bases; bases outside gene matches: 2. The CDR3 nucleotides read TGTGCCTGGAGTGCCGGGACTAGCGGGACAGATACGCAGTATTTT. As protein: CAWSAGTSGTDTQYF.

The V gene is TRBV5-1, the J gene TRBJ1-1; TRBD1 aligns across 8 bases. Germline V CDR1 and CDR2: SGHRS, YFSETQ. CDR3 size: 14 residues. Trimming cost V 4 bases and J 1 base; bases outside gene matches: 3. The CDR3 spells CASSVTGGNTEAFF. CDR3 DNA: TGCGCCAGCAGCGTAACAGGGGGGAACACTGAAGCTTTCTTT.

This chain joins TRBV27 and TRBJ1-6; D unresolved. V was trimmed by 6 bases and J by 0 bases, leaving 12 bases between them. CDR3 size: 16 residues. Per the germline V gene, CDR1 is MNHEY and CDR2 is SMNVEV (reference sequence). CDR3 loop: CASSSRLSSYNSPLHF. CDR3 DNA sequence: TGTGCCAGCAGCTCCAGGCTGAGCTCCTATAATTCACCCCTCCACTTT.

The chain is built from TRBV23-1 and TRBJ1-2; D remains unclear. TRBV23-1 carries the ORF label, with uncertain function. CDR3 size: 13 residues. Trimming shortened V by 0 bases and J by 3 bases, and 5 bases separated the two germline ends. The CDR3 protein is CASSQSTDYGYTF. The DNA for the CDR3 is TGCGCCAGCAGTCAATCTACTGACTATGGCTACACCTTC.

This chain joins TRBV27 and TRBJ2-1; 9 bases agree with TRBD2. After removal of 9 bases from V and 9 bases from J, the junction contained 9 bases not matched to a gene. CDR1 MNHEY and CDR2 SMNVEV come from the germline V gene (reference sequence). The CDR3 contains 13 residues. Here the CDR3 DNA reads TGTGCCAGTTCAGGGGTTAGCGGGAGTGAGCAGTTCTTC. Translated, it gives CASSGVSGSEQFF.